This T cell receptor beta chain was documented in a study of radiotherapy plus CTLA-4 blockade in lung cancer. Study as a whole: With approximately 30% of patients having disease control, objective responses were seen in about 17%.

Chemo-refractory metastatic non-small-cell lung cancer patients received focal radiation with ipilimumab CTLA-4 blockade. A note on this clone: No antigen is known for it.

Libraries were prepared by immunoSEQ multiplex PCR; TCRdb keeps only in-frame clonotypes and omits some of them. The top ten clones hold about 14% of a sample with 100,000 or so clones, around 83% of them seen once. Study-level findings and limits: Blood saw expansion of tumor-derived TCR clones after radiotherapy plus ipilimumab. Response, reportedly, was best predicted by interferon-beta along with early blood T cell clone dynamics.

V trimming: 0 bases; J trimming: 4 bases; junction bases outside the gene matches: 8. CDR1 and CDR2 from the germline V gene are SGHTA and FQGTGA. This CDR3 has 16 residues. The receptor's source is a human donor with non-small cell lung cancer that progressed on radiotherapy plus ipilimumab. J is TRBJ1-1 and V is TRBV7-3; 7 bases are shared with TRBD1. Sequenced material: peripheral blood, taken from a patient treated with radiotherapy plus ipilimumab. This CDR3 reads CASSLTSTGSGTEAFF. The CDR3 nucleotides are TGTGCCAGCAGCTTAACGTCGACAGGGTCGGGCACTGAAGCTTTCTTT. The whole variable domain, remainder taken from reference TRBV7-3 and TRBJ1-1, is GAGVSQTPSNKVTEKGKYVELRCDPISGHTALYWYRQSLGQGPEFLIYFQGTGAADDSGLPNDRFFAVRPEGSVSTLKIQRTERGDSAVYLCASSLTSTGSGTEAFFGQGTRLTVV.